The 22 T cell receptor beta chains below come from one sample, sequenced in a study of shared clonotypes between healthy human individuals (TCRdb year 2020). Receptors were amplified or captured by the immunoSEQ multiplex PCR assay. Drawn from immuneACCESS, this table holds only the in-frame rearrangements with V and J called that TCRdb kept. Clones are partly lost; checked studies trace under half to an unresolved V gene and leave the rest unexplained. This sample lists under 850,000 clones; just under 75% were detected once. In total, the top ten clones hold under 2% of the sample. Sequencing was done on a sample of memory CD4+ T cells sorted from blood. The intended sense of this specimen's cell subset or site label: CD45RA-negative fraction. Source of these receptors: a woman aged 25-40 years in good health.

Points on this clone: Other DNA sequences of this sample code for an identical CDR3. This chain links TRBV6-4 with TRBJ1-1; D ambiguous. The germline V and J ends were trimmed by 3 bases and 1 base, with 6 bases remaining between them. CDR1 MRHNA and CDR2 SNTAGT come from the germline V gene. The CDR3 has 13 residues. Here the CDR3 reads CASSEAENTEAFF. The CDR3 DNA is TGTGCCAGCAGTGAAGCAGAGAACACTGAAGCTTTCTTT.

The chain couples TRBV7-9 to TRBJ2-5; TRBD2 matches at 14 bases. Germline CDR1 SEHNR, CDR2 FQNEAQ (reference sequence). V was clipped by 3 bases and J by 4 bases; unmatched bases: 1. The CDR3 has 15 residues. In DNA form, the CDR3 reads TGTGCCAGCAGCTTCGGACTAGCGGGAGGAGAGACCCAGTACTTC. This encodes CASSFGLAGGETQYF. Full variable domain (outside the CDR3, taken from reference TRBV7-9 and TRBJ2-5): DTGVSQNPRHKITKRGQNVTFRCDPISEHNRLYWYRQTLGQGPEFLTYFQNEAQLEKSRLLSDRFSAERPKGSFSTLEIQRTEQGDSAMYLCASSFGLAGGETQYFGPGTRLLVL.

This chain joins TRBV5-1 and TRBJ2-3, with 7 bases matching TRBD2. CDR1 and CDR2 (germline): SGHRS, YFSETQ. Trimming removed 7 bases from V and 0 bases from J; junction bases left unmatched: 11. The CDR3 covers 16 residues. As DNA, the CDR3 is TGCGCCAGCGTAGAGGCGGGAGCCACTAGCACAGATACGCAGTATTTT. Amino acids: CASVEAGATSTDTQYF.

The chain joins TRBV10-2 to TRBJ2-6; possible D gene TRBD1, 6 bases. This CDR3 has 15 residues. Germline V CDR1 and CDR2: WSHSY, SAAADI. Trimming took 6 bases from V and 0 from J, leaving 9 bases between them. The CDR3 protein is CASREQGSGANVLTF. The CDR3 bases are TGCGCCAGCAGGGAACAGGGCTCTGGGGCCAACGTCCTGACTTTC.

The CDR3: CASSWQRETQYF. The DNA for the CDR3 is TGTGCCAGCAGCTGGCAGAGAGAGACCCAGTACTTC. The genes are TRBV5-8 and TRBJ2-5; D call uncertain. V lost 3 bases and J 4 bases, leaving 7 bases between the germline ends. CDR1 is SGHTS and CDR2 is YDEGEE in the germline V gene. This CDR3 is 12 amino acids long.

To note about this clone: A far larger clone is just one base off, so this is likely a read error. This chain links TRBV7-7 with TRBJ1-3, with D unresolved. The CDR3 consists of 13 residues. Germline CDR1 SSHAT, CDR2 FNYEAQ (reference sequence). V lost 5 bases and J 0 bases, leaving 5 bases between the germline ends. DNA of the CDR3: TGTGCCAGCAGCCCAGGCTCTGGAAACACCATATATTTT. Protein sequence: CASSPGSGNTIYF.

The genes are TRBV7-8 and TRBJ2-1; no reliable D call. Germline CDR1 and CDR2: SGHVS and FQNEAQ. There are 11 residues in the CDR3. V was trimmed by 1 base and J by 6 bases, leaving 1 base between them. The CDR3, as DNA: TGTGCCAGCAGCTTAGGCAATGAGCAGTTCTTC. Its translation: CASSLGNEQFF.

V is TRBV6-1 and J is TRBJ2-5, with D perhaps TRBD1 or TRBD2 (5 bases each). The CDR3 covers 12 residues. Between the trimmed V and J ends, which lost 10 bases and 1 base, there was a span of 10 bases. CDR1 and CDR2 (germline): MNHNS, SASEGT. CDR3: CATGRSQETQYF. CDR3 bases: TGTGCCACGGGGCGGAGCCAAGAGACCCAGTACTTC.

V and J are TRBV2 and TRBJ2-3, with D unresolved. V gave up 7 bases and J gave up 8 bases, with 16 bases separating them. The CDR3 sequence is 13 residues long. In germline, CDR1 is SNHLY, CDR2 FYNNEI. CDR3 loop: CASTRSFFGTQYF. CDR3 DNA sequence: TGTGCCAGCACCCGGTCCTTTTTTGGTACGCAGTATTTT.

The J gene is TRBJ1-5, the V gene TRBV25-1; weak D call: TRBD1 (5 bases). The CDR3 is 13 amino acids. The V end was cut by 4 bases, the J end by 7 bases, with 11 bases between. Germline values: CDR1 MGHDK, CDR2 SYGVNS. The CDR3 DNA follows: TGTGCCAGCAGTGGGGGGACTTACCAGCCCCAGCATTTT. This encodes CASSGGTYQPQHF.

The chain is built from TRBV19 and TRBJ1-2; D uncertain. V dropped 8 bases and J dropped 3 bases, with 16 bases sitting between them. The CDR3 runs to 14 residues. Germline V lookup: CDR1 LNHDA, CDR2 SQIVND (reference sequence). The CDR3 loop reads CASWVAGSDYGYTF. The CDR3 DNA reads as TGTGCCAGTTGGGTGGCGGGGAGTGACTATGGCTACACCTTC.

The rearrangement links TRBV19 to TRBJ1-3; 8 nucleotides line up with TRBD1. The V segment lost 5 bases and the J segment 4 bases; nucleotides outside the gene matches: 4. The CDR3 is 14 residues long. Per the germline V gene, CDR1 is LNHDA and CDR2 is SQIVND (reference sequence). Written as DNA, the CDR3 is TGTGCCAGTAGTGCGACAGGGGTCGGAAACACCATATATTTT. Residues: CASSATGVGNTIYF.

CDR3 DNA: TGTGCCAGCAGCCGAGACAGGGGAGTAAGCTACACCTTC. Translated: CASSRDRGVSYTF. J is TRBJ1-2 and V is TRBV6-5; 8 bases agree with TRBD1. This CDR3 is built from 13 residues. Germline CDR1 and CDR2: MNHEY and SVGAGI. J gave up 9 bases and V 6 bases, and 9 bases lay outside the gene matches.

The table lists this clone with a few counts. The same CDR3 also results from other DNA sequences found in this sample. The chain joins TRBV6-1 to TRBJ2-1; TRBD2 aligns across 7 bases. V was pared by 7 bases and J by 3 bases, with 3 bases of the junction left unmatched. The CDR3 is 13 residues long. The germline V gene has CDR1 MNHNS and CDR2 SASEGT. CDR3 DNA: TGTGCCAGCACGCGGGAGTTCTACAATGAGCAGTTCTTC. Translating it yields CASTREFYNEQFF.

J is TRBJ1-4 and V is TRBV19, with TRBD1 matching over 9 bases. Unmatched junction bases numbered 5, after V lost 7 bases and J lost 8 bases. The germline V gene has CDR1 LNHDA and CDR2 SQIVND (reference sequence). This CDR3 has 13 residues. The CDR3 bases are TGTGCCAGTAAGAGACAGGGGGAGGAAAAACTGTTTTTT. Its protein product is CASKRQGEEKLFF.

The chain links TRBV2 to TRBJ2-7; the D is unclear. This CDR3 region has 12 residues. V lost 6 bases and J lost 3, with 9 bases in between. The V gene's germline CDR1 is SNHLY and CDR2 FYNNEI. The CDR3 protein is CASRLISYEQYF. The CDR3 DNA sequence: TGTGCCAGCAGGCTGATAAGCTACGAGCAGTACTTC. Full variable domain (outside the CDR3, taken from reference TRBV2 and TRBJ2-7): EPEVTQTPSHQVTQMGQEVILRCVPISNHLYFYWYRQILGQKVEFLVSFYNNEISEKSEIFDDQFSVERPDGSNFTLKIRSTKLEDSAMYFCASRLISYEQYFGPGTRLTVT.

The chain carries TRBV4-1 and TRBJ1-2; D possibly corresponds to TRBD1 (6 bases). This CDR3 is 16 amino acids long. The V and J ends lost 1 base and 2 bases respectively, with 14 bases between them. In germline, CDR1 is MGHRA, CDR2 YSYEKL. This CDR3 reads CASSQGAGGANYGYTF. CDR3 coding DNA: TGCGCCAGCAGCCAAGGGGCGGGGGGCGCAAACTATGGCTACACCTTC.

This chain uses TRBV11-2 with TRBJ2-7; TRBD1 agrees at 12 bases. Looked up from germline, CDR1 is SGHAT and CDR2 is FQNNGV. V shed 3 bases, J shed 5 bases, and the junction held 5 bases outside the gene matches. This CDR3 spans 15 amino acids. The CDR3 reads CASSFPGTGGNEQYF. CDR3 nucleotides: TGTGCCAGCAGCTTCCCCGGGACAGGGGGCAACGAGCAGTACTTC.

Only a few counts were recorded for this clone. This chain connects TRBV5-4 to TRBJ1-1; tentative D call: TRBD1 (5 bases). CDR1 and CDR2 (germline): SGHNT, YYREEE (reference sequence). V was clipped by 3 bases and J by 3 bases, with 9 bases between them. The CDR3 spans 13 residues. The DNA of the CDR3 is TGTGCCAGCAGCTCCCAGGGAGACACTGAAGCTTTCTTT. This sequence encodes CASSSQGDTEAFF.

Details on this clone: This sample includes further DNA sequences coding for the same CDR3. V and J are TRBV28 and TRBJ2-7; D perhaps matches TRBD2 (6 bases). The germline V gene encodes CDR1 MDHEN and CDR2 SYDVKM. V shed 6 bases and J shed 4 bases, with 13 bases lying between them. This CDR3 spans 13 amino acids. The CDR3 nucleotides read TGTGCCAGCAGCCCCGCCCGGGGGTACGAGCAGTACTTC. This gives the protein CASSPARGYEQYF.

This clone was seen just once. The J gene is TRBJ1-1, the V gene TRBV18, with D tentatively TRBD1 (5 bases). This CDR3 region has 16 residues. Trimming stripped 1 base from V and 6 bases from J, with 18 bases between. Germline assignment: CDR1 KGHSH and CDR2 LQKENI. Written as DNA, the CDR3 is TGTGCCAGCTCACCACGGACGGGGAGGGGCATCCCTGAAGCTTTCTTT. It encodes CASSPRTGRGIPEAFF.

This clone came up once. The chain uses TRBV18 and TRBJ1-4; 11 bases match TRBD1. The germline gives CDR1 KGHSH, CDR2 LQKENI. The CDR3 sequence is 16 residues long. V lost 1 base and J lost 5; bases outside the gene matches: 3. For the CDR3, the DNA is TGTGCCAGCTCACCACAAGGGACAGGGGGAAATGAAAAACTGTTTTTT. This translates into CASSPQGTGGNEKLFF.